Listed here are 4 T cell receptor beta chains from one sample, sequenced in a study of tumor and adjacent non-tumor tissue in lung cancer (dated by TCRdb to 2017 to 2018). The library was produced with multiplex PCR. The run used an Illumina HiSeq 2500. Following protocols modified from ARM-PCR, the researchers constructed TCRbeta libraries through three rounds of nested PCR with primers (Table S4). The public sequencing data were trimmed at Q25 with fastp and processed into clonotypes with MiXCR by TCRdb, which kept only in-frame beta chains. Here each entry gathers all rows of one CDR3 protein and keeps the most common genes and DNA. The sample table records about 100,000 distinct CDR3 sequences; 50% to 70% of these occur just once. Jointly, the top ten make up roughly 19% of the sample. RNA was isolated from bulk unsorted tissue, and RNA quality was assessed with a NanoDrop ND-1000 and an Agilent 2100. The normal lung samples consisted of distant non-tumor tissue collected more than 3 cm from the tumor edge.

Sequencing input: distant non-tumor lung tissue. These TCRs come from a man aged 30 to 39 with non-small cell lung cancer.

Remarks on this clonotype: A read error may produce the germline difference seen at one junction end. The chain recombines TRBV5-6 with TRBJ2-3; TRBD2 agrees at 9 bases. The CDR3 has 16 amino acids. CDR1 SGHDT and CDR2 YYEEEE come from the germline V gene. The CDR3 here is CASSWELAGRTDTQYF. The CDR3 DNA follows: TGTGCCAGCAGCTGGGAACTAGCGGGTCGCACAGATACGCAATATTTT. Variable domain in full (rest from reference TRBV5-6 and TRBJ2-3): DAGVTQSPTHLIKTRGQQVTLRCSPKSGHDTVSWYQQALGQGPQFIFQYYEEEERQRGNFPDRFSGHQFPNYSSELNVNALLLGDSALYLCASSWELAGRTDTQYFGPGTRLTVL.

This clonotype is termed medium-sized (0.01 to 0.1%). The rearrangement uses TRBV11-1 and TRBJ2-2; TRBD1 matches at 8 bases. Trimming removed 3 bases from V and 5 bases from J; junction bases left unmatched: 5. This CDR3 has 15 amino acids. CDR1 SGHAT and CDR2 FQDESV come from the germline V gene (reference sequence). In nucleotides, the CDR3 is TGTGCCAGCAGCTTTACCGGGACAGGAACCGGGGAGCTGTTTTTT. Translated: CASSFTGTGTGELFF.

The J gene is TRBJ2-7, the V gene TRBV5-1; 8 bases fit TRBD2. V gave up 5 bases and J gave up 3 bases; unmatched junction bases: 1. The CDR3 length is 12 residues. Germline CDR1 SGHRS, CDR2 YFSETQ. CDR3 coding DNA: TGCGCCAGCAGTCGGGAGGGCTACGAGCAGTACTTC. This gives the protein CASSREGYEQYF.

Remarks on this clonotype: A clone one base away is much larger, so this may be a read error. The DNA of the CDR3 is TGCAGTGTTAGGGAGAGCGGTTACAATGAGCAGTTCTTC. Protein product: CSVRESGYNEQFF. The rearrangement joins TRBV20-1 to TRBJ2-1, with D maybe TRBD2 (5 bases). This CDR3 spans 13 amino acids. V shed 7 bases and J shed 4 bases, with 14 bases lying between them. The germline V gene encodes CDR1 DFQATT and CDR2 SNEGSKA (reference sequence).